Given below is one TCR beta chain in context. These data belong to a study of blood T cell repertoires in COVID-19. Study background: T cells, B-cell-depleted T cells, or PBMCs provided the cDNA or gDNA that served as material.

The assay was immunoSEQ multiplex PCR, and TCRdb's table has in-frame clones only and misses some. The table records some 300,000 clones, approximately 88% of them present only once. CDR3 length equals 12 residues. Per the germline V gene, CDR1 is SEHNR and CDR2 is FQNEAQ (reference sequence). V was shortened by 5 bases and J by 5 bases, with 9 bases between the two germline ends. The sample taken for sequencing was peripheral blood. The rearrangement uses TRBV7-9 and TRBJ2-5; D gene uncertain. This clonotype was sampled from a woman in her 30s who had recovered from COVID-19. CDR3 sequence (DNA): TGTGCCAGCAGCCAGACTGCCGAGACCCAGTACTTC. Translating gives CASSQTAETQYF.